This T cell receptor beta chain was observed in a study of CD8 T cells in Susac syndrome. Of note for this clonotype: Its target is unknown.

Study results and caveats: The study conceded that relatively few individuals underwent its TCR sequencing and HLA analysis.

V was shortened by 5 bases and J by 3 bases, with 11 bases between the two germline ends. The V gene's germline CDR1 is LNHDA and CDR2 SQIVND (reference sequence). The CDR3 has 13 residues. Reverse transcription used about 0.45 to 1 ug RNA and random hexamers. TCRdb passed the immunoSEQ multiplex PCR reads through MiXCR, listing each CDR3 protein once. The table lists around 180,000 distinct CDR3 sequences, about 95% of them singletons. Sequencing input: CD8+ T cells from PBMCs. The chain carries TRBV19 and TRBJ2-7; no definite D call. The receptor comes from a human donor with multiple sclerosis. CDR3 nucleotide sequence: TGTGCCAGTAGTCCTGCGAGCAACTACGAGCAGTACTTC. As protein: CASSPASNYEQYF.